This TCR beta chain was documented in a study of T-cell reconstitution after alpha-beta-depleted transplantation in children. Study conclusions and caveats: The origin of high day-60 TCRbeta diversity in some patients lay in surviving recipient T cells and thymic progenitors. Newly made T cells mostly supplied T-cell counts and diversity one year after transplant. The origin of alpha-beta T cells about two months after transplant was reportedly several hundred expanded graft clones.

Unique molecular identifiers were incorporated into the prepared TCRbeta library. One entry per CDR3 protein results from TCRdb running MiXCR on the PCR reads. Among fewer than 550,000 distinct CDR3 sequences listed, 11% were seen once. This clonotype was seen many times. Its specificity is not known. The ends lost 5 bases at V and 7 bases at J; junction bases unmatched: 9. This CDR3 has 15 amino acids. V usage is TRBV12-3 or TRBV12-4 and J usage is TRBJ2-1; 9 nucleotides agree with TRBD2. The clonotype was recovered from a female patient aged 2-9 years who had a stem cell transplant for aplastic anemia, so the T cells may come from the graft donor. Sequenced material: PBMCs, mostly from graft donor cells, taken 180 days after TCRalphabeta/CD19-depleted stem cell transplant. CDR3 sequence: CASSPSGRLGNEQFF. The CDR3 coding sequence is TGTGCCAGCAGTCCAAGCGGGAGGCTGGGTAATGAGCAGTTCTTC.